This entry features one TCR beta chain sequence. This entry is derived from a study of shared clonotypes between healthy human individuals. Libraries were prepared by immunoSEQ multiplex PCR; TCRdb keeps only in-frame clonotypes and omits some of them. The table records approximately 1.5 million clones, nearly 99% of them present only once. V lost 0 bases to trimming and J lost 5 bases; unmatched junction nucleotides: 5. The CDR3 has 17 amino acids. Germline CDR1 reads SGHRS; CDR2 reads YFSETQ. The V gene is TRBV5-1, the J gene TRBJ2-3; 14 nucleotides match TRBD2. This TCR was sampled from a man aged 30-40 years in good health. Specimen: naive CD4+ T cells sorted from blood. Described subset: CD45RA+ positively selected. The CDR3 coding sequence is TGCGCCAGCAGCTTGGCCGGGACTAGCGGGAGAGGAGATACGCAGTATTTT. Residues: CASSLAGTSGRGDTQYF.